Sequencing of this T cell receptor beta chain was carried out in a study of OX40 agonist ivuxolimab in advanced cancers. Study-level information: A mean age of around 63 years, range roughly 20 to 79, was recorded, and approximately 85% were male.

A note on this clone: Antigen unknown.

General observations from the study: In CD8+ T cells, expanded clones were on average more numerous than in CD4+. Patients who responded partially at 0.1-3.0 mg/kg showed clonal expansion ranking among the lowest. The study observed clonal expansion of CD4+ and CD8+ blood T cells by week 6 at 0.1 to 3.0 mg/kg.

Only in-frame clones appear in the TCRdb table, and some are missing; sequencing was by immunoSEQ multiplex PCR. The table includes roughly 40,000 clones, 89% detected once. The sample here was CD4+ or CD8+ T cells sorted from blood, taken in a trial of the OX40 agonist ivuxolimab. The receptor was derived from an adult with an advanced solid tumor such as melanoma, head and neck, liver or kidney cancer.

In DNA form, the CDR3 reads TGTGCCAGTTCCCGGGACCCGACCGGGGAGCTGTTTTTT. Translating gives CASSRDPTGELFF. V usage is TRBV5-4 and J usage is TRBJ2-2; D might be TRBD1 or TRBD2, each matching 5 bases. Germline V lookup: CDR1 SGHNT, CDR2 YYREEE (reference sequence). V was trimmed by 8 bases and J by 5 bases, leaving 13 bases between them. The CDR3 loop spans 13 amino acids.